A single sample is the source of the 21 T cell receptor beta chains below, sequenced in a study of OX40 agonist ivuxolimab in advanced cancers. Method: immunoSEQ multiplex PCR; TCRdb's copy keeps in-frame clones and lacks some. In the table there are around 35,000 clones, about 72% of which are singletons. The sample was CD4+ or CD8+ T cells sorted from blood, taken in a trial of the OX40 agonist ivuxolimab. The source is an adult with an advanced solid tumor such as melanoma, head and neck, liver or kidney cancer.

The chain recombines TRBV4-3 with TRBJ1-2; D unclear. The CDR3 covers 13 residues. Trimming took off 0 bases at V and 5 bases at J, with 7 bases between the two ends. Per the germline V gene, CDR1 is LGHNA and CDR2 is YSLEER. The CDR3 sequence is CASSQDPLYGYTF. The CDR3 DNA reads as TGCGCCAGCAGCCAAGATCCACTATATGGCTACACCTTC.

This rearrangement joins TRBV29-1 to TRBJ1-1; D perhaps matches TRBD1 (5 bases). Germline values: CDR1 SQVTM, CDR2 ANQGSEA. Between the trimmed V and J ends, which lost 7 bases and 6 bases, there was a span of 15 bases. The CDR3 is 12 amino acids. The CDR3 sequence: CSGREISPEAFF. The CDR3 coding sequence is TGCAGCGGCAGGGAGATAAGTCCTGAAGCTTTCTTT.

The J gene is TRBJ2-5, the V gene TRBV5-4; unclear D gene. Germline V gene data show CDR1 as SGHNT and CDR2 as YYREEE (reference sequence). V was shortened by 4 bases and J by 3 bases, with 16 bases between the two germline ends. This CDR3 region has 15 residues. DNA of the CDR3: TGTGCCAGCAGCCTGCCTGGTGTAGGAGAAGAGACCCAGTACTTC. Translated, it gives CASSLPGVGEETQYF.

This clone was observed a few times. The chain uses TRBV5-1 and TRBJ2-2; 10 bases match TRBD2. This CDR3 is built from 16 residues. V lost 3 bases to trimming and J lost 3 bases; unmatched junction nucleotides: 5. The germline V gene has CDR1 SGHRS and CDR2 YFSETQ. The CDR3 DNA sequence: TGCGCCAGCAGCTCCGGGACTAGCGTCTACACCGGGGAGCTGTTTTTT. As protein: CASSSGTSVYTGELFF.

This rearrangement joins TRBV6-5 to TRBJ1-2, with D possibly matching TRBD1 (6 bases). Germline V lookup: CDR1 MNHEY, CDR2 SVGAGI. Trimming stripped 5 bases from V and 4 bases from J, with 11 bases between. The CDR3 runs to 13 residues. The CDR3 is CASSTDSLYGYTF. The CDR3 DNA sequence: TGTGCCAGCAGTACGGACAGTCTCTATGGCTACACCTTC.

The gene calls are TRBV7-2 and TRBJ2-1; D is tentatively TRBD1 or TRBD2 (5 bases each). Germline CDR1 SGHTA, CDR2 FQGNSA. This CDR3 region has 14 residues. Deletions cut 1 base from V and 9 bases from J, with 13 bases between. The CDR3 region has the DNA TGTGCCAGCAGCTTAGTCAGGGATGGGAGTGAGCAGTTCTTC. Residues: CASSLVRDGSEQFF. Full variable domain (outside the CDR3, taken from reference TRBV7-2 and TRBJ2-1): GAGVSQSPSNKVTEKGKDVELRCDPISGHTALYWYRQSLGQGLEFLIYFQGNSAPDKSGLPSDRFSAERTGGSVSTLTIQRTQQEDSAVYLCASSLVRDGSEQFFGPGTRLTVL.

The chain links TRBV15 to TRBJ2-5; D is uncertain. Trimming removed 4 bases from V and 3 bases from J, with 6 bases in between. Germline V gene sequence: CDR1 LNHNV, CDR2 YYDKDF (reference sequence). The CDR3 runs 12 residues. This chain's CDR3 is CATSNIKETQYF. CDR3 sequence (DNA): TGTGCCACCAGCAACATAAAAGAGACCCAGTACTTC.

The rearrangement uses TRBV30 and TRBJ2-3; 13 nucleotides line up with TRBD2. The V segment lost 5 bases and the J segment 1 base; nucleotides outside the gene matches: 0. The CDR3 length is 14 residues. Germline lookup yields CDR1 GTSNPN and CDR2 SVGIG (reference sequence). The CDR3: CAWGLAGGTDTQYF. In DNA, the CDR3 is TGTGCCTGGGGACTAGCGGGAGGCACAGATACGCAGTATTTT.

This clone has just one count. The chain joins TRBV15 to TRBJ2-7; 8 positions match TRBD2. The CDR3 runs to 14 residues. V lost 8 bases and J lost 3; bases outside the gene matches: 9. The germline V gene encodes CDR1 LNHNV and CDR2 YYDKDF (reference sequence). This CDR3 reads CATGAGAAVYEQYF. In DNA, the CDR3 is TGTGCCACCGGAGCGGGGGCCGCCGTCTACGAGCAGTACTTC.

This clone was recorded a few times. J is TRBJ2-5 and V is TRBV7-2; D is undetermined. CDR1 and CDR2 from the germline V gene are SGHTA and FQGNSA. V lost 6 bases and J lost 5, with 10 bases in between. There are 12 residues in the CDR3. The CDR3 nucleotides read TGTGCCAGCAGGAAAGAAGGGGAGACCCAGTACTTC. Translated: CASRKEGETQYF.

In regard to this clone: The germline gene is not matched at one end of the junction; a read error may be the cause. The V and J genes are TRBV29-1 and TRBJ1-1; tentatively, D is TRBD1 (6 bases). Germline-derived CDR1 and CDR2 are SQVTM and ANQGSEA. The CDR3 is made up of 14 amino acids. CDR3 in DNA: TGCAGCGTCGAAGGTACAGGGTTGAACACTGAAGCTTTCTTT. Its translation is CSVEGTGLNTEAFF.

The chain joins TRBV11-2 to TRBJ2-1; D may be TRBD1 (5 bases). V was trimmed by 1 base and J by 9 bases, leaving 10 bases between them. CDR1 is SGHAT, CDR2 FQNNGV, per germline. This CDR3 has 13 residues. CDR3 in DNA: TGTGCCAGCAGCTTAGCCAGGGCTGGTGAGCAGTTCTTC. This gives the protein CASSLARAGEQFF.

The V gene is TRBV28, the J gene TRBJ2-7; D gene uncertain. Germline CDR1 MDHEN, CDR2 SYDVKM. There are 14 residues in the CDR3. Trimming cost V 6 bases and J 0 bases, with 12 bases left between them. The CDR3 protein is CASRPSGGSYEQYF. CDR3 nucleotide sequence: TGTGCCAGCAGGCCCTCGGGCGGCTCCTACGAGCAGTACTTC. Based on the CDR3 plus reference TRBV28 and TRBJ2-7, the full variable domain is DVKVTQSSRYLVKRTGEKVFLECVQDMDHENMFWYRQDPGLGLRLIYFSYDVKMKEKGDIPEGYSVSREKKERFSLILESASTNQTSMYLCASRPSGGSYEQYFGPGTRLTVT.

The CDR3 DNA reads as TGTGCCAGCAACGCGTGGGGTAGAGGGGATGGCTACACCTTC. Amino acids: CASNAWGRGDGYTF. The V call is TRBV5-4, the J call TRBJ1-2; D perhaps matches TRBD1 (5 bases). V was cut by 6 bases and J by 6 bases, with 18 bases left in between. CDR1 and CDR2 (germline): SGHNT, YYREEE (reference sequence). The length of the CDR3 is 14 residues.

This clone has only a few counts. The genes are TRBV10-3 and TRBJ1-6; D is ambiguous. V lost 2 bases to trimming and J lost 5 bases, with 10 bases between them. CDR1 ENHRY and CDR2 SYGVKD come from the germline V gene. CDR3 length: 15 amino acids. The CDR3, as DNA: TGTGCCATCAGTGAGGCCCAGTTTAATAATTCACCCCTCCACTTT. Translated: CAISEAQFNNSPLHF.

This clone was observed a handful of times. The V gene is TRBV4-3, the J gene TRBJ2-1, with D perhaps given as TRBD1 or TRBD2 (5 bases each). The CDR3 consists of 15 residues. Trimming shortened V by 1 base and J by 0 bases, and 7 bases separated the two germline ends. Germline CDR1 LGHNA, CDR2 YSLEER. The CDR3 spells CASSQAGSSYNEQFF. In DNA form, the CDR3 reads TGCGCCAGCAGCCAAGCAGGGAGCTCCTACAATGAGCAGTTCTTC.

This chain links TRBV7-3 with TRBJ2-3, with 8 nucleotides matching TRBD2. J was trimmed by 6 bases and V by 5 bases; bases with no gene match: 7. The CDR3 loop spans 14 amino acids. The germline CDR1 and CDR2 sequences are SGHTA and FQGTGA. Here the CDR3 DNA reads TGTGCCAGCAGCCCCATTAGCGGGACCGATACGCAGTATTTT. It codes for CASSPISGTDTQYF.

Sample share makes this clone medium-sized. V is TRBV5-4 and J is TRBJ1-1; D is perhaps TRBD1 (5 bases). Trimming took off 7 bases at V and 0 bases at J, with 10 bases between the two ends. Germline V lookup: CDR1 SGHNT, CDR2 YYREEE (reference sequence). The CDR3 is 13 amino acids. DNA of the CDR3: TGTGCCAGCCGACAGTTCATGAACACTGAAGCTTTCTTT. It codes for CASRQFMNTEAFF.

This chain connects TRBV5-5 to TRBJ1-1, with D unresolved. The V gene lost 0 bases and the J gene lost 1 base, with 10 bases spanning the gap. Germline V gene data show CDR1 as SGHKS and CDR2 as YYEKEE (reference sequence). The CDR3 totals 15 residues. CDR3 region: CASSLAPQANTEAFF. The CDR3 nucleotides are TGTGCCAGCAGCTTGGCCCCGCAGGCGAACACTGAAGCTTTCTTT.

This clone has only a few counts. V and J are TRBV11-2 and TRBJ2-7; D is possibly TRBD2 (5 bases). Trimming took 6 bases from V and 3 from J, leaving 18 bases between them. CDR1 SGHAT and CDR2 FQNNGV come from the germline V gene. This CDR3 region has 15 residues. In DNA form, the CDR3 reads TGTGCCAGCAGTTCGACCGCAGTTGGAGGCTACGAGCAGTACTTC. Translating it yields CASSSTAVGGYEQYF.

This clone was seen once. In DNA, the CDR3 is TGTGCCAGCAGCCCGCTATCTTACGAGCAGTACTTC. Its translation: CASSPLSYEQYF. The chain joins TRBV14 to TRBJ2-7; the D is unclear. Germline V gene sequence: CDR1 SGHDN, CDR2 FVKESK. Trimming left V 4 bases short and J 4 bases short, with 8 bases between. This CDR3 spans 12 amino acids.